This T cell receptor beta chain is from a study of immune cell composition in non-small cell lung cancer. Study summary: Lung adenocarcinoma or squamous carcinoma made up most tumours.

V lost 7 bases and J lost 8; bases outside the gene matches: 10. The CDR3 sequence is 14 residues long. Germline V gives CDR1 MNHEY, CDR2 SMNVEV (reference sequence). The normal lung sample lay at least 3 cm, and maximally far, from the tumour. Template was genomic DNA from frozen, unsorted single-cell suspensions. This table comes from immunoSEQ multiplex PCR, and its TCRdb copy is limited to in-frame clones, with some not included. The table shows under 7,000 clones, with 82% occurring only once. Input material: non-adjacent lung tissue. This sequence was found in a human donor with non-small cell lung cancer. This rearrangement joins TRBV27 to TRBJ2-1; 8 nucleotides line up with TRBD2. DNA of the CDR3: TGTGCCAGCAAGGGCCTAGCGGGCATCGATGAGCAGTTCTTC. It specifies CASKGLAGIDEQFF.